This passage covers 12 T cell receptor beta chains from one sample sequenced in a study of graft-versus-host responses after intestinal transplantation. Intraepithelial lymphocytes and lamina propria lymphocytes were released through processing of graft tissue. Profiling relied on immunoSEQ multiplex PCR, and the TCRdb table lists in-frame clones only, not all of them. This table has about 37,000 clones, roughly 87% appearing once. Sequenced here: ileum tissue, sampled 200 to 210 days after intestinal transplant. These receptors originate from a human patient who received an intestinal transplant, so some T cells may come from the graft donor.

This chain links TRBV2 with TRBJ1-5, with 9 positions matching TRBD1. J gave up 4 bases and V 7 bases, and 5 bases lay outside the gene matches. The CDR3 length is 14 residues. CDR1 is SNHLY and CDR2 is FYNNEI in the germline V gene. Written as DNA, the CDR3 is TGTGCCAGCACCGAGGGGACAGGGAATCAGCCCCAGCATTTT. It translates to CASTEGTGNQPQHF.

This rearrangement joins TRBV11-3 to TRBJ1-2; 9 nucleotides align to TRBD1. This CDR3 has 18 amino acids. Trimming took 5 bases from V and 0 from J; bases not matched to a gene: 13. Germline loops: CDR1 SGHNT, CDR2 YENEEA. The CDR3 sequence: CASSNYNRTGVPNYGYTF. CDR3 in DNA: TGTGCCAGCAGCAACTACAACAGGACAGGGGTCCCTAACTATGGCTACACCTTC.

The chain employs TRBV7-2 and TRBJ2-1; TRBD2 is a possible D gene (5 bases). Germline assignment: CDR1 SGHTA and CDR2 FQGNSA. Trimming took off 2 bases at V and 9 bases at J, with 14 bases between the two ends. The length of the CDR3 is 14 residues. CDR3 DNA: TGTGCCAGCAGCTTATTGGGCGACTACGGTGAGCAGTTCTTC. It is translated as CASSLLGDYGEQFF.

The CDR3 loop reads CASSHGFQRTNEQFF. CDR3 DNA: TGTGCCAGCAGTCACGGATTTCAAAGGACTAATGAGCAGTTCTTC. The chain employs TRBV6-6 and TRBJ2-1; possibly TRBD2 for D (5 bases). Germline CDR1 reads MNHNY; CDR2 reads SVGAGI (reference sequence). Trimming took off 5 bases at V and 7 bases at J, with 18 bases between the two ends. CDR3 length: 15 amino acids.

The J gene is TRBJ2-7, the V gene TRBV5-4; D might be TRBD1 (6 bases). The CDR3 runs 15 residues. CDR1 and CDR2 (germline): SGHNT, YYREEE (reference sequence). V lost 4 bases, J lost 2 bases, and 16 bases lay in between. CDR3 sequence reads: CASSPGRGTTYEQYF. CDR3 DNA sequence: TGTGCCAGCAGCCCGGGGCGTGGGACAACCTACGAGCAGTACTTC.

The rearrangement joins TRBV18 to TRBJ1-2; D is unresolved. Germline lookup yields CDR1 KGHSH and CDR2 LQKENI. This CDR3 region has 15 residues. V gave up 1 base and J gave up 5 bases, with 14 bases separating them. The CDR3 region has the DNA TGTGCCAGCTCACCACTCGGCGGGTCTGTGTATGGCTACACCTTC. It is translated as CASSPLGGSVYGYTF. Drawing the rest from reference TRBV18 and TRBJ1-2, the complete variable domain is NAGVMQNPRHLVRRRGQEARLRCSPMKGHSHVYWYRQLPEEGLKFMVYLQKENIIDESGMPKERFSAEFPKEGPSILRIQQVVRGDSAAYFCASSPLGGSVYGYTFGSGTRLTVV.

The chain's CDR3 is CASSPASGGYEQYF. CDR3 coding DNA: TGTGCCAGCTCACCAGCCAGCGGGGGTTACGAGCAGTACTTC. V gene TRBV18 combines with J gene TRBJ2-7, with 8 bases aligning to TRBD2. The CDR3 sequence is 14 residues long. Trimming took 2 bases from V and 4 from J; bases not matched to a gene: 4. Germline V gene lookup returns CDR1 KGHSH and CDR2 LQKENI.

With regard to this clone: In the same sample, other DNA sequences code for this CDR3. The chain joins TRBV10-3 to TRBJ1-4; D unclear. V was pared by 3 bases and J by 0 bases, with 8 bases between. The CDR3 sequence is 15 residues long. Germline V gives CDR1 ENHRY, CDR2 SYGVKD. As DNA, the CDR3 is TGTGCCATCAGTGACTCAGGAGCAACTAATGAAAAACTGTTTTTT. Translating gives CAISDSGATNEKLFF.

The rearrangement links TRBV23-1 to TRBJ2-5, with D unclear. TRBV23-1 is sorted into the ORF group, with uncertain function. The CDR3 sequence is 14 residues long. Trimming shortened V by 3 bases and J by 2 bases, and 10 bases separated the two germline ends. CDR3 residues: CASSQVGPQETQYF. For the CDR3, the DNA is TGCGCCAGCAGTCAGGTAGGGCCGCAAGAGACCCAGTACTTC.

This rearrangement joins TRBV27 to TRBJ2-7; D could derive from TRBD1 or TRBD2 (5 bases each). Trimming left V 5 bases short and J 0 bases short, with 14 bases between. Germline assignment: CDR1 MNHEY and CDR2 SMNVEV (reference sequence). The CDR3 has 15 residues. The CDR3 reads CASSPGALSSYEQYF. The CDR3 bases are TGTGCCAGCAGTCCCGGGGCTTTAAGCTCCTACGAGCAGTACTTC.

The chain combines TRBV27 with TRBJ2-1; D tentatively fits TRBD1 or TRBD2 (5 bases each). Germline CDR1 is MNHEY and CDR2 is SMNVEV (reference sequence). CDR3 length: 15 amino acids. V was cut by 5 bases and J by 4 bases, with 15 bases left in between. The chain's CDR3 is CASSNPGRIYNEQFF. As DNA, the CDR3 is TGTGCCAGCAGTAACCCGGGACGGATATACAATGAGCAGTTCTTC.

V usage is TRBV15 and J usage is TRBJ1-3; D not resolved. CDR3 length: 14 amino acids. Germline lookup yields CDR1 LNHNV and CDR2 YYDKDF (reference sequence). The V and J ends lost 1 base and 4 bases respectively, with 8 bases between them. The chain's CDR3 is CATSRVLGGNTIYF. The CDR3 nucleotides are TGTGCCACCAGCAGAGTCTTAGGCGGAAACACCATATATTTT.